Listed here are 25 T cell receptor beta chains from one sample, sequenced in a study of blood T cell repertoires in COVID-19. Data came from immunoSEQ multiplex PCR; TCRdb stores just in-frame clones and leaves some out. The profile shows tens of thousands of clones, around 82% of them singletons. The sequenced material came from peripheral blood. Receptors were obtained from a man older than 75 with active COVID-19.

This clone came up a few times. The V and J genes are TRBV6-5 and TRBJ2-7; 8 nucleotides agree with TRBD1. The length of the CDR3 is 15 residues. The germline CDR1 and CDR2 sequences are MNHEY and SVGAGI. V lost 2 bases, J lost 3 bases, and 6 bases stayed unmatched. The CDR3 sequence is CASSYQGDRNYEQYF. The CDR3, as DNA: TGTGCCAGCAGTTACCAAGGGGACAGGAACTACGAGCAGTACTTC.

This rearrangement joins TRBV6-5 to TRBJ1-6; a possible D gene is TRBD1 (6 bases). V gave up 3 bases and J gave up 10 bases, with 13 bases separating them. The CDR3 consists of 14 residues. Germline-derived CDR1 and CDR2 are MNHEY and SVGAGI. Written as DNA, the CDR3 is TGTGCCAGCAGTTATTACAGGGCGAAATCACCCCTCCACTTT. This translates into CASSYYRAKSPLHF.

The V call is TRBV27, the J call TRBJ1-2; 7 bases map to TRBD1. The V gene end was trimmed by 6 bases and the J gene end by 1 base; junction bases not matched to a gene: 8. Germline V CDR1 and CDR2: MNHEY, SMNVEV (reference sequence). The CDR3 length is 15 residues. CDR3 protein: CASSRGTGNNYGYTF. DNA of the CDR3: TGTGCCAGCAGCAGGGGGACCGGTAATAACTATGGCTACACCTTC.

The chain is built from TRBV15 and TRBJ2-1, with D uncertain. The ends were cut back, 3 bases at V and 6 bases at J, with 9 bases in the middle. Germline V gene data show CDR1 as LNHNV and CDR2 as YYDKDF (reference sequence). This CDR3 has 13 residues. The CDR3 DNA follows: TGTGCCACCAGCAGCGGCCGCGGCAATGAGCAGTTCTTC. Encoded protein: CATSSGRGNEQFF.

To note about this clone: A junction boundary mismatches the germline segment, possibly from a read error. In DNA form, the CDR3 reads TGTGCTAGTGGCTTGGGGGGGTGGCTAGCGGGAGATGGGTCCTACAATGAGCAGTTCTTC. Amino acid sequence: CASGLGGWLAGDGSYNEQFF. V is TRBV12-5 and J is TRBJ2-1; TRBD2 aligns across 10 bases. The V gene's germline CDR1 is LGHNT and CDR2 FRNRAP. This CDR3 contains 20 residues.

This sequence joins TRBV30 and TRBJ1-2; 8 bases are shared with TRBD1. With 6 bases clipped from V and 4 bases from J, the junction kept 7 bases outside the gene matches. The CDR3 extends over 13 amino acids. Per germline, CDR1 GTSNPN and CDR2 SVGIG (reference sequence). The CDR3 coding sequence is TGTGCCTGTGGACAGGGAGGACCCTATGGCTACACCTTC. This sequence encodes CACGQGGPYGYTF.

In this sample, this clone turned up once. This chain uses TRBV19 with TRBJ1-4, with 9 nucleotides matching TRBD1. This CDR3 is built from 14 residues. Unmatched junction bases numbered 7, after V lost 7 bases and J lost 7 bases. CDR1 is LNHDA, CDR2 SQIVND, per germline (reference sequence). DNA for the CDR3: TGTGCCAGTAAGGACAGGGGTTTTCGTGAAAAACTGTTTTTT. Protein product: CASKDRGFREKLFF.

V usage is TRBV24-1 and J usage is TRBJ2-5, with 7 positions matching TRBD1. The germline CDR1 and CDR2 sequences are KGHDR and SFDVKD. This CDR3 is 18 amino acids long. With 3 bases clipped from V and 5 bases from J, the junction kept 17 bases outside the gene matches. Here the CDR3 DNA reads TGTGCCACCAGTGATCCAAATCCAAAAGACAGGGCGTGGGAGACCCAGTACTTC. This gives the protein CATSDPNPKDRAWETQYF.

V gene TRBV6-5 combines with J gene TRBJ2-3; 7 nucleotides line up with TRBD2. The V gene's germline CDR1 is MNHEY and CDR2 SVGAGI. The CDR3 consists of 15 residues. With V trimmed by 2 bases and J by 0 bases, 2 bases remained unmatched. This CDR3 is CASSYRDYSTDTQYF. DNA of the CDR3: TGTGCCAGCAGTTACCGGGACTACAGCACAGATACGCAGTATTTT.

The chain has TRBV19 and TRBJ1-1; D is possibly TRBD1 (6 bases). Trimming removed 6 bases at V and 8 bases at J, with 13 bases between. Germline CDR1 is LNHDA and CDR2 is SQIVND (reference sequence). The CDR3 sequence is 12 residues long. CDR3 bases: TGTGCCAGTAGCCCCGGACAGTGGGAAGCTTTCTTT. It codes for CASSPGQWEAFF.

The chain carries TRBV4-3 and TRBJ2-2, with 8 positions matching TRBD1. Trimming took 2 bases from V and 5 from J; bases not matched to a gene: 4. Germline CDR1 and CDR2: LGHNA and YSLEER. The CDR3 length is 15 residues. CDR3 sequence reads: CASSQTTGGTGELFF. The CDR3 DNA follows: TGCGCCAGCAGCCAAACCACAGGGGGGACCGGGGAGCTGTTTTTT.

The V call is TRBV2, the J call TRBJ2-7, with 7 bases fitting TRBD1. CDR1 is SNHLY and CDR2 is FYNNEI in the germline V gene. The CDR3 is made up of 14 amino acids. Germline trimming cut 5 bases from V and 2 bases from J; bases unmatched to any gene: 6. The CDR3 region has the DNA TGTGCCAGCAGTTTGACAGGGCCCCCCTACGAGCAGTACTTC. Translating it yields CASSLTGPPYEQYF.

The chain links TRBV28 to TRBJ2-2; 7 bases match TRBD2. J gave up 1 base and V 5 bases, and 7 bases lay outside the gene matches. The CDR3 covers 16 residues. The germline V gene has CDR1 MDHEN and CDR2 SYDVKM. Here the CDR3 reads CASSPSTSRNTGELFF. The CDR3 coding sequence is TGTGCCAGCAGTCCTTCGACTAGCCGGAACACCGGGGAGCTGTTTTTT.

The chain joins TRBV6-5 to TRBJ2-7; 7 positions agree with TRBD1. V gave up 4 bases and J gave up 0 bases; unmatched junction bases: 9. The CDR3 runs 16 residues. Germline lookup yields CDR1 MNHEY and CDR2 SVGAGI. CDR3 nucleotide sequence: TGTGCCAGCAGTTTCCCTTTGACAGGGAACTCCTACGAGCAGTACTTC. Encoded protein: CASSFPLTGNSYEQYF.

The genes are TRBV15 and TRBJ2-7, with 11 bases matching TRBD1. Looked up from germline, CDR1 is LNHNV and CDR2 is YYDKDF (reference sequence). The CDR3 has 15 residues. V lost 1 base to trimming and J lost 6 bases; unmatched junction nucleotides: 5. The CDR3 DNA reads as TGTGCCACCAGCAGAGGGACAGGGGGCAGAGGCGAGCAGTACTTC. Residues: CATSRGTGGRGEQYF.

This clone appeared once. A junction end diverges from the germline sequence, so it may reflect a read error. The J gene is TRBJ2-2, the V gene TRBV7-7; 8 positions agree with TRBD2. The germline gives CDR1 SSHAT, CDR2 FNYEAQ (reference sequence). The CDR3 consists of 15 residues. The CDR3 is CASSSLAGNTGELFF. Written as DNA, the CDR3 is TGTGCTAGCAGCTCCCTAGCGGGGAACACCGGGGAGCTGTTTTTT.

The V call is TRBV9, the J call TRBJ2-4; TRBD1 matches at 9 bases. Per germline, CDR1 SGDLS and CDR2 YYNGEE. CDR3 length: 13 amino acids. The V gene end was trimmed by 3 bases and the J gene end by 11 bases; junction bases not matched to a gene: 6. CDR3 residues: CASSGGQGGVQYF. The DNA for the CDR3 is TGTGCCAGCAGCGGGGGACAGGGTGGCGTTCAGTACTTC.

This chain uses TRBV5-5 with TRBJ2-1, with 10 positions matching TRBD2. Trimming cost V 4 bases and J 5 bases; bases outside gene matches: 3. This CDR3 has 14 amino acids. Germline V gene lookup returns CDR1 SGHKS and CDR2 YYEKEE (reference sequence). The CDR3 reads CASSPGLANNEQFF. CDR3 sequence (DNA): TGTGCCAGCAGCCCGGGACTAGCGAACAATGAGCAGTTCTTC.

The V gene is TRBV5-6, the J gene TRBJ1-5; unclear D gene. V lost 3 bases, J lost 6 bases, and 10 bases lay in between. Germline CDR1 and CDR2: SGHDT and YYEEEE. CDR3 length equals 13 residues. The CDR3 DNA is TGTGCCAGCAGCTGGGAGCGCGGTCAGCCCCAGCATTTT. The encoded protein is CASSWERGQPQHF.

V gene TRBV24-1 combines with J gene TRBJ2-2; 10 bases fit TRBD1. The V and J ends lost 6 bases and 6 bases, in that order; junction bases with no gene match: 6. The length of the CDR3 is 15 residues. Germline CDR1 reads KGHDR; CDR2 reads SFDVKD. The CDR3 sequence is CATSQGQGDAGELFF. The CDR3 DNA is TGTGCCACCAGTCAAGGACAGGGGGATGCCGGGGAGCTGTTTTTT.

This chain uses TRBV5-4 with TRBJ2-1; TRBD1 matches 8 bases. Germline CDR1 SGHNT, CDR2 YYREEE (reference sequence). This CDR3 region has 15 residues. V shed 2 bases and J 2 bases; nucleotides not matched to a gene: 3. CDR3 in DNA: TGTGCCAGCAGCTTCGACAGGGGCACCTACAATGAGCAGTTCTTC. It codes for CASSFDRGTYNEQFF.

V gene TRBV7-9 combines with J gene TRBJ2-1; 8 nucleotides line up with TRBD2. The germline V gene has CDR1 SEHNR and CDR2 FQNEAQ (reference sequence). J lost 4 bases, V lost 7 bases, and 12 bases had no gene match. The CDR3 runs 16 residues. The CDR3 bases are TGTGCCAGCACCATGACGACCGGGACTAGTTACAATGAGCAGTTCTTC. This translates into CASTMTTGTSYNEQFF.

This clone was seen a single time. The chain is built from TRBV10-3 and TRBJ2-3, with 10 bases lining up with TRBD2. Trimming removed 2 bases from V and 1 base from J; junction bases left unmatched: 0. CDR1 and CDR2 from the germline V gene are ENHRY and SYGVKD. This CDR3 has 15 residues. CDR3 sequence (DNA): TGTGCCATCAGTGAGGGACTAGCGGGCACAGATACGCAGTATTTT. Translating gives CAISEGLAGTDTQYF.

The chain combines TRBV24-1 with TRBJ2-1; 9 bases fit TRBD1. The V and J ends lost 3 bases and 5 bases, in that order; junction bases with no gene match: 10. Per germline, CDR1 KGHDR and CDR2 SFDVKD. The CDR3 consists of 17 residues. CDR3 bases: TGTGCCACCAGTGATGCCGCCGGGACAGGGATAAACAATGAGCAGTTCTTC. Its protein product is CATSDAAGTGINNEQFF.

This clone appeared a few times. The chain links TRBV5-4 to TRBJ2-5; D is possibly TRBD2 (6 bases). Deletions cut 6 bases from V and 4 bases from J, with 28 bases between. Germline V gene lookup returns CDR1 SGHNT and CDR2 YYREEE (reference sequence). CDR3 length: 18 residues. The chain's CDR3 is CASTKAMGAGWRSETQYF. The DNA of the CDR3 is TGTGCCAGCACCAAGGCCATGGGTGCGGGGTGGCGTTCAGAGACCCAGTACTTC.